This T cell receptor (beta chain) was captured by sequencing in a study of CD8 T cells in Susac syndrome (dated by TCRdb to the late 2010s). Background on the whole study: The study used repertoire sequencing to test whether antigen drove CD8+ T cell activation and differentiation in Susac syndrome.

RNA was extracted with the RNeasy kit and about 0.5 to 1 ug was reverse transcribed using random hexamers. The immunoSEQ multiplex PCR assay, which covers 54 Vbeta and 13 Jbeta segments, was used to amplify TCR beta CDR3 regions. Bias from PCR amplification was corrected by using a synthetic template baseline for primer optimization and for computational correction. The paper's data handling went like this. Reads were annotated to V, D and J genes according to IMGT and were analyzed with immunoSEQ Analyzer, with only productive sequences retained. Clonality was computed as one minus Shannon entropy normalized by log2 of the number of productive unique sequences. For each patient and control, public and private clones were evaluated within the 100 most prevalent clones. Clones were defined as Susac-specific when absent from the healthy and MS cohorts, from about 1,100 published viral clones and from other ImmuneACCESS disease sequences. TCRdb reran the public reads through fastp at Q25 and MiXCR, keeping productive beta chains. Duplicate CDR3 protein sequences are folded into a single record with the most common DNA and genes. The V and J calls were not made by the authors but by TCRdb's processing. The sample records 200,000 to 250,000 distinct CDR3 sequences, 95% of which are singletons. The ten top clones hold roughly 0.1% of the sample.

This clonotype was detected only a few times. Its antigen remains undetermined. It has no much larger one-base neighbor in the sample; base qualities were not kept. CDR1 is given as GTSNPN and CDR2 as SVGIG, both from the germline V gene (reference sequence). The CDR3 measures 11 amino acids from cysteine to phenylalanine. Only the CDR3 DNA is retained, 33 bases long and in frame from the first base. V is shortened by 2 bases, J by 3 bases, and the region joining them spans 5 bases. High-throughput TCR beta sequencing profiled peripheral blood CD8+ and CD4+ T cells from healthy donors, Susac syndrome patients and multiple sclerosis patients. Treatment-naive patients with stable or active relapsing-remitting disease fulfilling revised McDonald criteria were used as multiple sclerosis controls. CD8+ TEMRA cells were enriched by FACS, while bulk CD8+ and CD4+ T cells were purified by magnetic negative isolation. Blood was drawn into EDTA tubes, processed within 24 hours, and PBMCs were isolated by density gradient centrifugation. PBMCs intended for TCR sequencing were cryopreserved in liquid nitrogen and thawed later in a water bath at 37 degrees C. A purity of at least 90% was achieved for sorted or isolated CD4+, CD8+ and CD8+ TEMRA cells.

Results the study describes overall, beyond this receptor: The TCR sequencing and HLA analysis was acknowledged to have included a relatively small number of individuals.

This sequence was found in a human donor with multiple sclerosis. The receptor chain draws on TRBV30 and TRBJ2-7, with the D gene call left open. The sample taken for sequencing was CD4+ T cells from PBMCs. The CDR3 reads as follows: CAWSRSYEQYF. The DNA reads TGTGCCTGGAGTCGGAGCTACGAGCAGTACTTC.